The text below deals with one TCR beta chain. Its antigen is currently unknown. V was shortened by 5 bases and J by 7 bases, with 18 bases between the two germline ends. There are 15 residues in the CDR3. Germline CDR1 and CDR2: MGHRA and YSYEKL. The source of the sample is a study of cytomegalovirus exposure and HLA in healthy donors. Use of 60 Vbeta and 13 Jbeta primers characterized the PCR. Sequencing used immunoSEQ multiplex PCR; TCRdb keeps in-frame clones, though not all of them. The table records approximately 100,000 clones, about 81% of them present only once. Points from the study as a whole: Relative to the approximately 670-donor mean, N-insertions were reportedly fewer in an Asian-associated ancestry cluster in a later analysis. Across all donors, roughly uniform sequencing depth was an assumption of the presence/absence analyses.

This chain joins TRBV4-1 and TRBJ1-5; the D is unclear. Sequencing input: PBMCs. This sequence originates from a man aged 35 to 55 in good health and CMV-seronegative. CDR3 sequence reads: CASSEGVGLLQPQHF. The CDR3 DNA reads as TGCGCCAGCAGCGAGGGAGTGGGGTTGCTCCAGCCCCAGCATTTT.